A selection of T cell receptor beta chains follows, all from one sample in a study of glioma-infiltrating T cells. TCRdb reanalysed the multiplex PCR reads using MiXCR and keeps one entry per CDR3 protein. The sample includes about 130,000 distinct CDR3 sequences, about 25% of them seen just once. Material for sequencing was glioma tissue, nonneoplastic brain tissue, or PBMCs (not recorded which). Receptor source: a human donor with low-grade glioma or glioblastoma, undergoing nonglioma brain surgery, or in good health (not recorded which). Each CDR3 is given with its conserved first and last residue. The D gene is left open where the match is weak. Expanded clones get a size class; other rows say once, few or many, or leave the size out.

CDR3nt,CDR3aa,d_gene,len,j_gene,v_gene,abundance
TGTGCCAGCAGCTTTGGCCGGACTAGCGGGGTACCCCAAGAGACCCAGTACTTC,CASSFGRTSGVPQETQYF,TRBD2,18,TRBJ2-5,TRBV7-9,NA
TGTGCCAGCAGCCAAGATGGGACAAGAATAAATGGCTACACCTTC,CASSQDGTRINGYTF,NA,15,TRBJ1-2,TRBV14,few
TGTGCCAGCAGTTTGGGGCCCAGGGGCGATCAGCCCCAGCATTTT,CASSLGPRGDQPQHF,NA,15,TRBJ1-5,TRBV27,many
TGCGCCAGCAGCTTGGGGCACCGGGACCCGAACACCGGGGAGCTGTTTTTT,CASSLGHRDPNTGELFF,NA,17,TRBJ2-2,TRBV5-1,few
TGTGCCATCAGTTTTCAGGGAGAAGATACGCAGTATTTT,CAISFQGEDTQYF,NA,13,TRBJ2-3,TRBV10-3,few
TGTGCCAGCAGTGTACAGGGGGCGGGGAGGAATGAGCAGTTCTTC,CASSVQGAGRNEQFF,TRBD1,15,TRBJ2-1,TRBV6-1,many
TGTGCCAGCAGCTTACCCGGCCAGGGGAGTTTATGGGCCCAGTACTTC,CASSLPGQGSLWAQYF,NA,16,TRBJ2-5,TRBV7-8,NA
TGTGCCAGCAGTTCTACCCGGGGGAGAGGGTTCTTC,CASSSTRGRGFF,NA,12,TRBJ2-1,TRBV28,many
TGTGCCAGCAGTCCGACGGGGCGGGGCACAGATACGCAGTATTTT,CASSPTGRGTDTQYF,NA,15,TRBJ2-3,TRBV28,many
TGTGCCAGCAGCCCAGACCCCACAGATACGCAGTATTTT,CASSPDPTDTQYF,NA,13,TRBJ2-3,TRBV7-9,many
TGCGCCAGCAGACAAGGACAGGGGTCTTCACCCCTCCACTTT,CASRQGQGSSPLHF,TRBD1,14,TRBJ1-6,TRBV5-1,NA
TGTGCCAGCAGTCCCCTCGATACGCAGTATTTT,CASSPLDTQYF,NA,11,TRBJ2-3,TRBV12-3/TRBV12-4,many
TGTGCCAGCATGCTAGCGGGTATGGGCCAAAGGAATGAGCAGTTCTTC,CASMLAGMGQRNEQFF,TRBD2,16,TRBJ2-1,TRBV28,NA
TGTGCCAGCAGCCAGGCGCAGGGGTTCAATGAGCAGTTCTTC,CASSQAQGFNEQFF,NA,14,TRBJ2-1,TRBV3-1,NA
TGTGCCAGCAGCCGCAAAGGGTCCCAAGAGACCCAGTACTTC,CASSRKGSQETQYF,NA,14,TRBJ2-5,TRBV3-1,NA
TGTGCCAGCAGCTTAGGGACAGCTCCCCCGAGGCCCCAGCATTTT,CASSLGTAPPRPQHF,NA,15,TRBJ1-5,TRBV7-9,NA
TGCAGTGCTAGGCAGGACCGTGGTGAGCAGTTCTTC,CSARQDRGEQFF,NA,12,TRBJ2-1,TRBV20-1,many
TGTGCCAGCAGCTTAACAGTCGGCACTGAAGCTTTCTTT,CASSLTVGTEAFF,NA,13,TRBJ1-1,TRBV7-9,many
TGCAGCGTTGTGTCGGTGAACACTGAAGCTTTCTTT,CSVVSVNTEAFF,NA,12,TRBJ1-1,TRBV29-1,NA
TGTGCCAGCAGTCTGAGGATACTAGGCAATGAGCAGTTCTTC,CASSLRILGNEQFF,NA,14,TRBJ2-1,TRBV27,many
TGTGCCAGCAGCTCGGACACATATGAAGCTTTCTTT,CASSSDTYEAFF,NA,12,TRBJ1-1,TRBV11-2,NA
TGTGCCAGCAGCTCCTTGACAGGGGAAGCTTTCTTT,CASSSLTGEAFF,TRBD1,12,TRBJ1-1,TRBV7-3,medium-sized
TGTGCCAGCAGCTTAGCGGGAGGGGGCGCTGGGGGCACTGAAGCTTTCTTT,CASSLAGGGAGGTEAFF,TRBD1,17,TRBJ1-1,TRBV7-8,NA
TGCGCCAGCAGCTTGGATGTGACCCAGTACTTC,CASSLDVTQYF,NA,11,TRBJ2-5,TRBV5-1,few
TGTGCCAGCAGTTTGGACCAGGTCCAAGAGACCCAGTACTTC,CASSLDQVQETQYF,NA,14,TRBJ2-5,TRBV6-1,NA
TGTGCCAGCAGGGGACAGGGGAGTGGCTACACCTTC,CASRGQGSGYTF,TRBD1,12,TRBJ1-2,TRBV11-3,few
TGTGCCAGAAGCCCAAGGGTAGCGGGGAACCAAGAGACCCAGTACTTC,CARSPRVAGNQETQYF,TRBD2,16,TRBJ2-5,TRBV7-6,NA
TGTGCCACCCGCCAGGGGATTGAAGCTTTCTTT,CATRQGIEAFF,NA,11,TRBJ1-1,TRBV15,few
TGCAGCGTTGAGAGCTCTGGAAACACCATATATTTT,CSVESSGNTIYF,NA,12,TRBJ1-3,TRBV29-1,NA
TGTGCCAGCAGTATGGCTAGCGGGGGAAGCACAGATACGCAGTATTTT,CASSMASGGSTDTQYF,TRBD2,16,TRBJ2-3,TRBV28,many
TGTGCCAGCAGTTACCCCGGCCGGGCCGGGGCCAACGTCCTGACTTTC,CASSYPGRAGANVLTF,NA,16,TRBJ2-6,TRBV6-2/TRBV6-3,few